This T cell receptor beta chain was documented in a study of cytomegalovirus exposure and HLA in healthy donors. Points from the study as a whole: A few chains tied to CMV proved CMV antigen-specific in vitro. Within a later analysis, the majority of CMV-associated TCR beta chains appeared HLA-restricted. Both high specificity and high sensitivity reportedly marked the classifier's diagnosis of cytomegalovirus status. Later analysis associated a missense DCLRE1C variant with TCR beta V- and J-gene trimming.

This PCR relied on a set of 60 Vbeta primers and 13 Jbeta primers. Measured with immunoSEQ multiplex PCR; TCRdb has only the in-frame clones, and not every one. The table lists 90,000 to 140,000 clones, over 70% of them singletons. On this clone itself: The antigen remains unidentified.

Germline values: CDR1 SGHAT, CDR2 FQDESV (reference sequence). The CDR3 covers 14 residues. V was clipped by 6 bases and J by 4 bases; unmatched bases: 6. The receptor comes from a woman aged 40 to 50 in good health and CMV-seropositive. This chain joins TRBV11-1 and TRBJ2-1, with 7 nucleotides matching TRBD2. Sequences were obtained from PBMCs. The CDR3 nucleotides are TGTGCCAGCAGGGTAGCCGGGGGGTACAATGAGCAGTTCTTC. It specifies CASRVAGGYNEQFF.